This is a list of T cell receptor beta chains from one sample in a study of T-cell reconstitution after alpha-beta-depleted transplantation in children. One entry per CDR3 protein results from TCRdb running MiXCR on the PCR reads. The sample lists around 450,000 distinct CDR3 sequences; around two fifths were seen once. The input for sequencing was PBMCs, taken before TCRalphabeta/CD19-depleted stem cell transplant. All receptors come from a girl aged 2 to 10 with aplastic anemia, due to receive a stem cell transplant. Both conserved end residues are part of each CDR3. The D gene is left open where the match is weak. Size tells how often a clone was seen (once, few, many) or the class of an expanded clone, and some rows leave it out.

len,d_gene,j_gene,v_gene,abundance,CDR3aa,CDR3nt
14,-,TRBJ1-1,TRBV5-1,-,CTSRWDGQNTEAFF,TGCACCAGCAGATGGGACGGGCAGAACACTGAAGCTTTCTTT
17,-,TRBJ2-1,TRBV25-1,few,CASSDPLTGGSYNEQFF,TGTGCCAGCAGTGACCCTTTAACGGGCGGCTCCTACAATGAGCAGTTCTTC
15,-,TRBJ2-3,TRBV9,few,CASTSGGTDLDTQYF,TGTGCCAGCACGTCTGGGGGGACGGATTTAGATACGCAGTATTTT
12,-,TRBJ2-3,TRBV7-2,many,CASSLNPDTQYF,TGTGCCAGCAGCTTAAATCCAGATACGCAGTATTTT
17,TRBD1,TRBJ1-5,TRBV4-2,-,CASSQTGQGSSNQPQHF,TGTGCCAGCAGCCAGACGGGACAGGGAAGCAGCAATCAGCCCCAGCATTTT
13,-,TRBJ2-2,TRBV4-3,-,CASSQDSIGELFF,TGCGCCAGCAGCCAAGATAGTATCGGGGAGCTGTTTTTT
16,TRBD1,TRBJ2-1,TRBV7-9,-,CASSFPRTGSYNEQFF,TGTGCCAGCAGCTTTCCCCGGACAGGATCCTACAATGAGCAGTTCTTC
13,-,TRBJ1-4,TRBV29-1,once,CSVGRARDEKLFF,TGCAGCGTGGGTAGGGCGAGGGATGAAAAACTGTTTTTT
14,-,TRBJ2-1,TRBV6-5,many,CASSYGGVYNEQFF,TGTGCCAGCAGTTACGGCGGCGTTTACAATGAGCAGTTCTTC
14,TRBD2,TRBJ2-7,TRBV12-3/TRBV12-4,many,CASSVLAGPYEQYF,TGTGCCAGCAGTGTACTAGCGGGGCCCTACGAGCAGTACTTC
17,-,TRBJ2-1,TRBV6-2/TRBV6-3,-,CASSQQVPSNPYNEQFF,TGTGCCAGCAGTCAACAAGTCCCCTCGAACCCCTACAATGAGCAGTTCTTC
15,TRBD1,TRBJ1-3,TRBV3-1,many,CASSQQGSSGNTIYF,TGTGCCAGCAGTCAACAGGGGAGCTCTGGAAACACCATATATTTT
16,TRBD2,TRBJ2-5,TRBV4-1,-,CASSQGILAVQETQYF,TGCGCCAGCAGCCAAGGCATCCTAGCGGTTCAAGAGACCCAGTACTTC
16,TRBD2,TRBJ2-1,TRBV4-1,-,CASSPRLAGDYNEQFF,TGCGCCAGCAGCCCCCGTTTAGCGGGGGACTACAATGAGCAGTTCTTC
16,TRBD2,TRBJ2-7,TRBV9,-,CASSAREGTRSYEQYF,TGTGCCAGCAGCGCGAGGGAAGGGACTAGGTCCTACGAGCAGTACTTC
15,-,TRBJ2-2,TRBV5-1,-,CASSLVILGSGELFF,TGCGCCAGCAGCTTGGTCATCCTGGGATCCGGGGAGCTGTTTTTT
15,TRBD2,TRBJ2-5,TRBV30,-,CAWSASGGLGETQYF,TGTGCCTGGAGTGCCAGCGGGGGGCTGGGAGAGACCCAGTACTTC
14,-,TRBJ1-1,TRBV12-3/TRBV12-4,many,CASSSRGSDTEAFF,TGTGCCAGCAGCTCAAGGGGTTCCGACACTGAAGCTTTCTTT
14,-,TRBJ2-7,TRBV20-1,-,CSARGEDSVYEQYF,TGCAGTGCTAGAGGGGAGGACAGCGTCTACGAGCAGTACTTC
16,-,TRBJ1-4,TRBV6-5,-,CASSSAASWGNEKLFF,TGTGCCAGCAGTTCAGCTGCGAGTTGGGGGAATGAAAAACTGTTTTTT
13,-,TRBJ2-1,TRBV4-1,many,CASSQVRRDEQFF,TGCGCCAGCAGCCAAGTTAGGCGCGATGAGCAGTTCTTC
15,TRBD1,TRBJ2-1,TRBV6-5,-,CASSYEGQVLNEQFF,TGTGCCAGCAGTTACGAAGGACAGGTACTCAATGAGCAGTTCTTC
15,-,TRBJ2-7,TRBV20-1,few,CSATTGTLSSYEQYF,TGCAGTGCGACCACCGGGACCTTAAGCTCCTACGAGCAGTACTTC
12,-,TRBJ2-1,TRBV30,-,CAWSVGSNEQFF,TGTGCCTGGAGTGTAGGGAGCAATGAGCAGTTCTTC
12,-,TRBJ2-5,TRBV6-5,-,CASGRTQETQYF,TGTGCCAGCGGCCGGACTCAGGAGACCCAGTACTTC